Shown below are 24 T cell receptor beta chains from a single sample sequenced in a study of cytomegalovirus exposure and HLA in healthy donors (TCRdb year 2017). Library preparation employed the immunoSEQ multiplex PCR assay. For the multiplex PCR, a mixture combining 60 forward primers for TCR Vbeta segments and 13 reverse primers for TCR Jbeta segments was used. TCRdb took over this immuneACCESS table, retaining in-frame rearrangements with V and J assigned. Such tables are incomplete; in checked studies, under half of the missing clones stem from an unresolved V gene, and the remainder is unexplained. The sample table holds some 170,000 clones, of which about three quarters were seen once. The ten top clones hold 4% to 5% of the sample. Sample: PBMCs. These receptors all stem from a young man in good health and CMV-seropositive.

This clone was observed a handful of times. V usage is TRBV18 and J usage is TRBJ1-1; the match to TRBD1 covers 7 bases. The CDR3 totals 12 residues. In germline, CDR1 is KGHSH, CDR2 LQKENI. Trimming took 6 bases from V and 5 from J; bases not matched to a gene: 3. The DNA of the CDR3 is TGTGCCAGCTCGCCGGACAGGACTGAAGCTTTCTTT. Its protein is CASSPDRTEAFF.

The V and J genes are TRBV11-3 and TRBJ1-4, with unresolved D. V dropped 3 bases and J dropped 5 bases, with 13 bases sitting between them. This CDR3 is built from 15 residues. CDR1 is SGHNT, CDR2 YENEEA, per germline. CDR3 sequence reads: CASSFGTHPNEKLFF. The CDR3 DNA follows: TGTGCCAGCAGCTTTGGCACCCACCCCAATGAAAAACTGTTTTTT. The entire variable domain, with the rest obtained from reference TRBV11-3 and TRBJ1-4, is as follows: EAGVVQSPRYKIIEKKQPVAFWCNPISGHNTLYWYLQNLGQGPELLIRYENEEAVDDSQLPKDRFSAERLKGVDSTLKIQPAELGDSAVYLCASSFGTHPNEKLFFGSGTQLSVL.

The chain employs TRBV29-1 and TRBJ2-7, with 11 bases that match TRBD2. The germline V gene encodes CDR1 SQVTM and CDR2 ANQGSEA. This CDR3 region has 13 residues. J gave up 6 bases and V 5 bases, and 6 bases lay outside the gene matches. This chain's CDR3 is CSVISGRGGEQYV. CDR3 in DNA: TGCAGCGTTATTAGCGGGAGGGGAGGCGAGCAGTACGTC.

The rearrangement uses TRBV30 and TRBJ1-2, with TRBD1 matching 8 bases. The CDR3 consists of 12 residues. Per germline, CDR1 GTSNPN and CDR2 SVGIG (reference sequence). The ends lost 4 bases at V and 4 bases at J; junction bases unmatched: 2. CDR3 sequence: CAWTGGAYGYTF. CDR3 DNA sequence: TGTGCCTGGACAGGGGGCGCCTATGGCTACACCTTC.

This clone appeared once. V and J are TRBV19 and TRBJ1-5, with 8 bases identical to TRBD1. V lost 5 bases and J lost 7; bases outside the gene matches: 4. CDR3 length: 13 residues. Germline V CDR1 and CDR2: LNHDA, SQIVND (reference sequence). The CDR3 coding sequence is TGTGCCAGTAGTGGGGGACAGGTCCAGCCCCAGCATTTT. Residues: CASSGGQVQPQHF.

The sample holds one count of this clone. The rearrangement links TRBV6-5 to TRBJ1-1, with unresolved D. This CDR3 is built from 13 residues. V was trimmed by 6 bases and J by 0 bases, leaving 8 bases between them. In germline, CDR1 is MNHEY, CDR2 SVGAGI. In nucleotides, the CDR3 is TGTGCCAGCAGAAACAGCATGAACACTGAAGCTTTCTTT. Encoded protein: CASRNSMNTEAFF.

This chain links TRBV10-3 with TRBJ1-2, with D unclear. Germline CDR1 reads ENHRY; CDR2 reads SYGVKD. The CDR3 loop spans 13 amino acids. V shed 8 bases and J shed 0 bases, with 10 bases lying between them. In nucleotides, the CDR3 is TGTGCCATCCAGGCTGATCCTAACTATGGCTACACCTTC. Translation gives CAIQADPNYGYTF.

The V gene is TRBV5-1, the J gene TRBJ2-1; 8 bases fit TRBD1. The V and J ends lost 4 bases and 4 bases, in that order; junction bases with no gene match: 7. Per germline, CDR1 SGHRS and CDR2 YFSETQ. This CDR3 contains 15 residues. The CDR3, as DNA: TGCGCCAGCAGCACCCGGGACAGGTATTACAATGAGCAGTTCTTC. Protein sequence: CASSTRDRYYNEQFF.

This clone came up a few times. The chain carries TRBV5-6 and TRBJ2-3, with TRBD2 matching over 8 bases. V lost 4 bases, J lost 5 bases, and 15 bases stayed unmatched. CDR3 length: 17 residues. CDR1 and CDR2 (germline): SGHDT, YYEEEE. The CDR3 reads CASSPTAQREFGDTQYF. The CDR3 DNA is TGTGCCAGCAGCCCTACGGCCCAGCGGGAGTTTGGAGATACGCAGTATTTT.

The chain employs TRBV7-9 and TRBJ2-6; D is undetermined. The length of the CDR3 is 13 residues. Trimming took off 3 bases at V and 3 bases at J, with 3 bases between the two ends. Germline CDR1 reads SEHNR; CDR2 reads FQNEAQ (reference sequence). CDR3 loop: CASSFGGANVLTF. For the CDR3, the DNA is TGTGCCAGCAGCTTCGGTGGGGCCAACGTCCTGACTTTC.

This chain joins TRBV7-9 and TRBJ1-1; D is uncertain. The CDR3 spans 13 residues. V was trimmed by 2 bases and J by 6 bases, leaving 10 bases between them. Germline values: CDR1 SEHNR, CDR2 FQNEAQ (reference sequence). CDR3 residues: CASSLSGIAEAFF. In nucleotides, the CDR3 is TGTGCCAGCAGCTTATCGGGGATTGCTGAAGCTTTCTTT.

The V gene is TRBV21-1, the J gene TRBJ1-1. TRBV21-1 is designated a pseudogene. CDR3 size: 15 residues. CDR3 protein: CASSQHREAYTEAFF. The CDR3 coding sequence is TGTGCCAGCAGCCAACACCGGGAGGCCTACACTGAAGCTTTCTTT.

This clone was recorded only once. V gene TRBV5-1 combines with J gene TRBJ2-2; maybe TRBD1 (6 bases). CDR1 and CDR2 from the germline V gene are SGHRS and YFSETQ. V lost 1 base to trimming and J lost 6 bases, with 7 bases between them. CDR3 length: 13 amino acids. This CDR3 reads CASSLTGSGELFF. The CDR3 bases are TGCGCCAGCAGCTTGACAGGGTCCGGGGAGCTGTTTTTT.

The chain combines TRBV28 with TRBJ1-2, with 8 bases that match TRBD1. The germline CDR1 and CDR2 sequences are MDHEN and SYDVKM. V lost 2 bases, J lost 7 bases, and 3 bases stayed unmatched. The CDR3 extends over 13 amino acids. CDR3 loop: CASSLATGVGYTF. CDR3 sequence (DNA): TGTGCCAGCAGTTTAGCGACAGGGGTTGGCTACACCTTC.

The chain has TRBV6-5 and TRBJ1-1; no firm D call. Trimming took 0 bases from V and 1 from J, leaving 6 bases between them. The CDR3 totals 14 residues. Per the germline V gene, CDR1 is MNHEY and CDR2 is SVGAGI. CDR3 sequence (DNA): TGTGCCAGCAGTTACTCCCCGGGGAACACTGAAGCTTTCTTT. Encoded protein: CASSYSPGNTEAFF.

The V and J genes are TRBV2 and TRBJ1-2; no clear D. Germline CDR1 reads SNHLY; CDR2 reads FYNNEI. This CDR3 comprises 15 residues. The V gene lost 4 bases and the J gene lost 6 bases, with 18 bases spanning the gap. The CDR3 DNA sequence: TGTGCCAGCAGTGTCCAGAGAAGCGGCGTGAATGGCTACACCTTC. As protein: CASSVQRSGVNGYTF.

In its sample, this clone was seen a few times. This chain connects TRBV13 to TRBJ2-2; D not resolved. The CDR3 is 16 amino acids. V lost 2 bases to trimming and J lost 5 bases, with 15 bases between them. CDR1 and CDR2 from the germline V gene are PRHDT and FYEKMQ (reference sequence). The chain's CDR3 is CASSLMLATRTGELFF. The CDR3 DNA is TGTGCCAGCAGCTTAATGCTGGCGACGCGGACCGGGGAGCTGTTTTTT.

This sequence joins TRBV7-9 and TRBJ1-1, with a tentative D call TRBD1 (6 bases). Trimming shortened V by 4 bases and J by 6 bases, and 18 bases separated the two germline ends. CDR1 is SEHNR, CDR2 FQNEAQ, per germline (reference sequence). This CDR3 is 15 amino acids long. The CDR3 sequence is CASSSRGGEGPEAFF. DNA for the CDR3: TGTGCCAGCAGCTCTAGGGGGGGTGAAGGCCCTGAAGCTTTCTTT.

This clone is judged medium-sized (0.01 to 0.1%). The chain has TRBV5-1 and TRBJ1-4; unclear D gene. V lost 4 bases and J lost 4, with 17 bases in between. The CDR3 contains 16 residues. CDR1 and CDR2 from the germline V gene are SGHRS and YFSETQ. For the CDR3, the DNA is TGCGCCAGCAGCCTTTCTCGAGAGGAAGATAATGAAAAACTGTTTTTT. Translation gives CASSLSREEDNEKLFF.

This clone was counted between two and nine times. The chain couples TRBV5-1 to TRBJ1-4; D gene unclear. The germline V gene has CDR1 SGHRS and CDR2 YFSETQ. V was cut by 0 bases and J by 8 bases, with 11 bases left in between. The CDR3 covers 14 residues. The CDR3, as DNA: TGCGCCAGCAGCTTGGACGCGGGCAGGGAAAAACTGTTTTTT. This codes for CASSLDAGREKLFF.

This CDR3 reads CASSVGGGSNTEAFF. In DNA, the CDR3 is TGTGCCAGCAGCGTAGGAGGAGGGTCGAACACTGAAGCTTTCTTT. The chain recombines TRBV9 with TRBJ1-1; no reliable D call. V was cut by 0 bases and J by 1 base, with 10 bases left in between. CDR1 is SGDLS, CDR2 YYNGEE, per germline. The CDR3 totals 15 residues.

CDR3 in DNA: TGTGCCAGCAGCCTGGACACCGTCTATGGCTACACCTTC. Its protein product is CASSLDTVYGYTF. V is TRBV28 and J is TRBJ1-2; D possibly corresponds to TRBD1 (5 bases). The CDR3 totals 13 residues. Germline V gene sequence: CDR1 MDHEN, CDR2 SYDVKM. V lost 6 bases to trimming and J lost 4 bases, with 12 bases between them.

This clone has only one observation. The chain carries TRBV28 and TRBJ1-1; 8 bases agree with TRBD1. Germline lookup yields CDR1 MDHEN and CDR2 SYDVKM. Trimming took 3 bases from V and 5 from J; bases not matched to a gene: 8. There are 15 residues in the CDR3. The chain's CDR3 is CASSFPRGLSTEAFF. The CDR3 coding sequence is TGTGCCAGCAGTTTCCCCAGGGGGCTGAGTACTGAAGCTTTCTTT.

The chain has TRBV19 and TRBJ1-5; D perhaps matches TRBD1 (6 bases). CDR3 length equals 15 residues. The germline V gene encodes CDR1 LNHDA and CDR2 SQIVND (reference sequence). Trimming shortened V by 5 bases and J by 2 bases, and 13 bases separated the two germline ends. CDR3 in amino acids: CASSGGEGGNQPQHF. Written as DNA, the CDR3 is TGTGCCAGTAGTGGGGGGGAGGGGGGCAATCAGCCCCAGCATTTT. The whole variable domain, filled in from reference TRBV19 and TRBJ1-5, reads DGGITQSPKYLFRKEGQNVTLSCEQNLNHDAMYWYRQDPGQGLRLIYYSQIVNDFQKGDIAEGYSVSREKKESFPLTVTSAQKNPTAFYLCASSGGEGGNQPQHFGDGTRLSIL.